The 9 T cell receptor beta chains below come from one sample, sequenced in a study of blood T cell dynamics during melanoma immunotherapy. Only in-frame clones appear in the TCRdb table, and some are missing; sequencing was by immunoSEQ multiplex PCR. Counted here are fewer than 20,000 clones, about 94% occurring once; the ten biggest clones make up 0.21%. Time point reported: week 3, after first cycle of checkpoint inhibitor. The input for sequencing was effector memory CD8+ T cells from blood, taken from a patient treated with checkpoint blockade. Receptors were obtained from a human donor with melanoma.

The CDR3 bases are TGTGCCAGCAGCTTAGCGGGGACAGGGACTGAAGCTTTCTTT. Protein sequence: CASSLAGTGTEAFF. The chain carries TRBV7-6 and TRBJ1-1; 9 bases are a match to TRBD1. This CDR3 is built from 14 residues. Trimming at V came to 0 bases and at J to 5 bases, leaving 1 base not matched to a gene. The V gene's germline CDR1 is SGHVS and CDR2 FNYEAQ. The variable domain in full, with the rest retrieved from reference TRBV7-6 and TRBJ1-1, is GAGVSQSPRYKVTKRGQDVALRCDPISGHVSLYWYRQALGQGPEFLTYFNYEAQQDKSGLPNDRFSAERPEGSISTLTIQRTEQRDSAMYRCASSLAGTGTEAFFGQGTRLTVV.

The V call is TRBV9, the J call TRBJ2-7; 9 bases are shared with TRBD1. The germline V gene encodes CDR1 SGDLS and CDR2 YYNGEE. The CDR3 sequence is 15 residues long. V lost 4 bases to trimming and J lost 1 base; unmatched junction nucleotides: 6. As DNA, the CDR3 is TGTGCCAGCAGCTCAACAGGGGGCAGGTCCTACGAGCAGTACTTC. This sequence encodes CASSSTGGRSYEQYF.

The chain combines TRBV18 with TRBJ1-2, with 8 bases aligning to TRBD1. Looked up from germline, CDR1 is KGHSH and CDR2 is LQKENI. V shed 0 bases, J shed 3 bases, and the junction held 6 bases outside the gene matches. The CDR3 is 16 amino acids. The CDR3 DNA is TGTGCCAGCTCACCACCACAGGGGGGATCGTACTATGGCTACACCTTC. Translating gives CASSPPQGGSYYGYTF.

A word on this clone: At one of its ends the junction is not consistent with the germline gene, which may arise from a read error. V usage is TRBV27 and J usage is TRBJ1-5; D not certain. Germline V gene data show CDR1 as MNHEY and CDR2 as SMNVEV (reference sequence). The CDR3 length is 13 residues. The CDR3 coding sequence is TGTACCAGCAGTTTATCATGGGGACAGCCCCAGCATTTT. Translation gives CTSSLSWGQPQHF.

This chain connects TRBV27 to TRBJ2-2, with a possible D match to TRBD2 (6 bases). Trimming stripped 6 bases from V and 8 bases from J, with 7 bases between. Germline-derived CDR1 and CDR2 are MNHEY and SMNVEV (reference sequence). The CDR3 spans 11 residues. The CDR3 nucleotides read TGTGCCAGCAGCGGGAGAGGGGAGCTGTTTTTT. This encodes CASSGRGELFF.

This clone was picked up one time. The chain couples TRBV27 to TRBJ2-5, with 10 bases lining up with TRBD1. V shed 2 bases and J 5 bases; nucleotides not matched to a gene: 2. Germline lookup yields CDR1 MNHEY and CDR2 SMNVEV (reference sequence). This CDR3 has 14 residues. The CDR3 DNA sequence: TGTGCCAGCAGTTTAAGGGACAGGGGTGAGACCCAGTACTTC. As protein: CASSLRDRGETQYF.

The chain uses TRBV4-1 and TRBJ2-7, with D uncertain. V lost 0 bases to trimming and J lost 5 bases, with 8 bases between them. This CDR3 comprises 13 residues. Germline V gene sequence: CDR1 MGHRA, CDR2 YSYEKL. The CDR3 region has the DNA TGCGCCAGCAGCCAAGAAGTAAGGAACGAGCAGTACTTC. Protein sequence: CASSQEVRNEQYF.

This clone appeared once. The chain couples TRBV11-1 to TRBJ2-5; 11 bases line up with TRBD1. CDR3 length equals 18 residues. The germline CDR1 and CDR2 sequences are SGHAT and FQDESV (reference sequence). Losses at the gene ends were 4 bases for V and 1 base for J; bases not matched to a gene: 11. The DNA for the CDR3 is TGTGCCAGCAGCTCCGGGACAGGGGGGTTGGCCCTCCAAGAGACCCAGTACTTC. Translating it yields CASSSGTGGLALQETQYF. Complete variable domain (other parts from reference TRBV11-1 and TRBJ2-5): EAEVAQSPRYKITEKSQAVAFWCDPISGHATLYWYRQILGQGPELLVQFQDESVVDDSQLPKDRFSAERLKGVDSTLKIQPAELGDSAMYLCASSSGTGGLALQETQYFGPGTRLLVL.

The chain couples TRBV13 to TRBJ2-7; tentatively, D is TRBD1 (5 bases). This CDR3 has 13 amino acids. Germline-derived CDR1 and CDR2 are PRHDT and FYEKMQ (reference sequence). The V gene lost 1 base and the J gene lost 6 bases, with 10 bases spanning the gap. CDR3 sequence reads: CASSLAQGGEQYF. CDR3 nucleotides: TGTGCCAGCAGCTTAGCCCAGGGTGGCGAGCAGTACTTC.